This TCR beta chain stems from a study of cytomegalovirus exposure and HLA in healthy donors. Overall study: In an earlier analysis, around 100 million unique TCR beta sequences were found from some 180 million T cells. HLA-typed donors contributed around 82 million unique TCRs, which were held in an early data release.

Whole-study results and caveats: Under in vitro conditions, three CMV-associated chains were confirmed as specific for CMV antigens. Prior analysis indicated that the majority of TCR beta V segments exhibited productivity approximately 90% or approximately 30% of the time.

Primers included in the PCR were 60 Vbeta and 13 Jbeta primers. Measured with immunoSEQ multiplex PCR; TCRdb has only the in-frame clones, and not every one. The sample consists of some 130,000 clones, roughly 89% of them appearing once. Concerning this clone itself: As yet, its antigen is unknown.

The CDR3 runs 13 residues. J lost 6 bases, V lost 3 bases, and 0 bases had no gene match. Germline lookup yields CDR1 GTSNPN and CDR2 SVGIG (reference sequence). This TCR was sampled from a young woman in good health and CMV-seronegative. The chain couples TRBV30 to TRBJ2-2; 11 bases align to TRBD1. Sequenced sample: PBMCs. For the CDR3, the DNA is TGTGCCTGGAGGGGACAGGGGGCCGGGGAGCTGTTTTTT. As protein: CAWRGQGAGELFF.